This T cell receptor (beta chain) was captured by sequencing in a study of regulatory T cells in long-lasting Graves disease (dated by TCRdb to the early 2020s). General notes on the study: Newly diagnosed Graves' disease patients had taken antithyroid drugs for less than 3 months. Peripheral blood TCR sequencing and RNA sequencing compared persistent Graves' disease patients with newly diagnosed Graves' disease patients. A total of around 35 samples underwent TCR sequencing, from roughly 13 patients with persistent Graves' disease and some 20 patients with newly diagnosed Graves' disease. The study took place in China and was registered as a clinical trial.

The library was made by multiplex PCR. The sequencer was an Illumina HiSeq 4000. TCR beta libraries were built with iRepertoire HTBI primers and Arm-PCR amplification of CDR3 regions. Before sequencing, the PCR products went through gel purification. As for the original processing: A total of some 65 TRBV and 14 TRBJ segments were identified across samples and were used for gene usage analysis of CDR3 amino acid clonotypes. COPE and FqMerger were used to merge the filtered high-quality paired reads into contigs. Contigs were aligned with BLAST to IMGT TRBV, TRBD and TRBJ reference genes, and CDR3 was defined per IMGT. Highly expanded clones were defined as clonotypes with a frequency above 0.1%. Shannon entropy served as the measure of repertoire diversity, while the Gini coefficient captured V-J evenness. A clonotype found in more than one individual was treated as public. TCRdb reanalyzed the raw reads on its own, using fastp at Q25 for trimming and MiXCR for clone calling, and kept in-frame beta chains. For every CDR3 protein sequence, its rows merge into one entry that carries the most common genes and DNA. For this entry, the V and J calls and clone size follow TCRdb and not the study's own pipeline. In this sample the table shows 600,000 to 650,000 distinct CDR3 sequences, about 16% of which occur a single time. The ten largest clones add up to 18% of the sample.

This clonotype has a count of ten or more. The antigen it recognizes is unknown. Qualities for individual bases were not recorded, and no much larger clone is one base off. Explained via the paper, the time point label denotes: newly diagnosed GD, antithyroid drugs for less than 3 months. RNA was extracted from PBMCs in TRIzol for both TCR sequencing and RNA sequencing. Graves' disease was diagnosed according to American Thyroid Association guidelines. Recruitment of patients was carried out at an endocrinology department in Xi'an, China. Each patient gave around 9 milliliters of peripheral blood, collected in an EDTA anticoagulant tube. PBMCs were isolated by Ficoll Paque Plus density gradient separation without further T cell sorting. An Agilent 2100 Bioanalyzer and agarose gel were used to check RNA quality, while a NanoDrop 2000 measured RNA concentration. Study-wide conclusions, independent of this receptor: Persistent disease showed preferential use of TRBV28, TRBJ1-2 and TRBJ2-5, whereas newly diagnosed disease favored TRBV20-1 and TRBJ2-1. A larger number of public clonotypes was shared among persistent patients (over 2,500) than among newly diagnosed patients (around 970). Sequencing and analysis were restricted to the TCR beta chain. The small sample size was acknowledged by the authors as a limitation that may reduce accuracy. Persistent Graves' disease patients showed lower TCR Shannon entropy and fewer highly expanded clones than newly diagnosed patients, suggesting clonal expansion. Peripheral blood alone was examined, since thyroid tissue, which constituted the primary lesion, could not be accessed.

Per the germline V gene, MNHEY is the CDR1 and SVGEGT is the CDR2. The CDR3 goes from the cysteine to the phenylalanine over 15 residues. The DNA shown is the 45-base CDR3, in frame from base 1. The V end loses 5 bases and the J end loses 1 base, and a stretch of 15 bases separates them. The same specimen was also included in a second study, on T cells in Graves' hyperthyroidism and ophthalmopathy. In that second paper, the authors write: Stable Graves' hyperthyroidism was defined as the absence of progression to ophthalmopathy over 18 months of follow-up. Hyperthyroidism patients were newly diagnosed, with disease duration under 2 months, and aged 18 to 65 years. The study excluded patients with uncontrolled infections, other autoimmune diseases, pregnancy or lactation. Diagnoses were based on clinical symptoms, serum thyroxine and TRAb, thyroid ultrasound and orbital computed tomography. The first round of RT-PCR for the TCR CDR3 was performed with the HTBI primer set and the Qiagen OneStep RT-PCR kit. Most expanded thyroid clonotypes (frequency above 0.001) were also found in blood, which suggests that blood repertoires may mirror thyroid immune responses. Ophthalmopathy was separated from stable hyperthyroidism by a 13 V-J signature model, with about 86% sensitivity and 81% to 82% specificity obtained in cross-validation and 80%/75% obtained in testing. During validation, the model predicted progression to ophthalmopathy a median of around 6 months ahead of onset, with more than 55% sensitivity and 72% to 80% specificity. To identify TCR V-J signatures that set the groups apart, the researchers used a discovery cohort of 90 to 100 patients, made up of under 45 with Graves' ophthalmopathy and 57 with stable Graves' hyperthyroidism. Prospective prediction of ophthalmopathy was tested in an independent validation cohort consisting of roughly 19 hyperthyroidism patients and some 17 patients who later progressed to ophthalmopathy. The 100 or so discovery patients were divided at random into training and test sets in a 7:3 ratio. The study also compared thyroid tissue and blood T-cell repertoires from five or six Graves' hyperthyroidism patients. Following sampling, methimazole starting at 30 mg daily was given to hyperthyroidism patients, and high-dose intravenous methylprednisolone was given to ophthalmopathy patients. Libraries were constructed in a second round of multiplex PCR, after which size selection and purification were performed. Paired-end sequencing of the libraries was performed with 100 bp reads on an Illumina HiSeq2000. SOAPnuke was used to process the raw data, with reads discarded if the reads contained adapters or uncalled bases, had a mean Phred below 15, or lacked an exact constant-primer or identifier match. COPE v1.2.5 was used to merge the high-quality paired reads, and each unique nucleotide sequence was defined as a clonotype. MiTCR v1.1 was used to align the clonotypes against IMGT TRBV, TRBD and TRBJ reference segments. The analysis was restricted to V-J combinations with a frequency above 0.0001, which together covered 99% to 99.2% of the repertoires. A TCS score was defined as the ratio of F50 (clonal expansion) to E x V (chaos), with BLOSUM62-based TCRdist applied between CDR3 peptides within each V-J. Welch's t-statistics and random forest reduced 450 to 600 V-J features to under 15, which were used in a naive Bayes classifier (R e1071). No statistical method was used to fix the sample size in advance, and group allocation was not hidden from the investigators. TCR Vbeta CDR3 sequencing of 120 to 150 peripheral blood samples (roughly 43 ophthalmopathy, approximately 80 hyperthyroidism and approximately 17 progressor patients) is reported in the paper.

Here the sequenced sample was peripheral blood mononuclear cells (PBMCs), taken at new diagnosis, from a patient treated with antithyroid drugs. The sequence links TRBV6-2 or TRBV6-3 to TRBJ2-7, with the D call perhaps TRBD1 or TRBD2, each one matching 6 bases. The TCR comes from a woman aged 30 to 39 with Graves disease. Donor details come from another sample of the same person, matched by shared clones. CDR3 region: CASSGRTVTSYEQYF. The DNA sequence is TGTGCCAGCAGTGGGAGGACAGTGACTTCCTACGAGCAGTACTTC.